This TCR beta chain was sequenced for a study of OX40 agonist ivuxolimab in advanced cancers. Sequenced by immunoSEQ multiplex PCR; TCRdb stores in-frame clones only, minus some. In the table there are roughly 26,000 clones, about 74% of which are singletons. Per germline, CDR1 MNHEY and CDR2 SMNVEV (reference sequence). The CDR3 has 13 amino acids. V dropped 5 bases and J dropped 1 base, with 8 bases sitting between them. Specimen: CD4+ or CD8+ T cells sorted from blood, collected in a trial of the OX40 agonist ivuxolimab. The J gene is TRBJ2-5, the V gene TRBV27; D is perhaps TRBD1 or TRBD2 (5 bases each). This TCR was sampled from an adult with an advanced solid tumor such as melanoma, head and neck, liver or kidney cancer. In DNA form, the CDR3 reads TGTGCCAGCAGTAGGGACCTCCAAGAGACCCAGTACTTC. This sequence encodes CASSRDLQETQYF.